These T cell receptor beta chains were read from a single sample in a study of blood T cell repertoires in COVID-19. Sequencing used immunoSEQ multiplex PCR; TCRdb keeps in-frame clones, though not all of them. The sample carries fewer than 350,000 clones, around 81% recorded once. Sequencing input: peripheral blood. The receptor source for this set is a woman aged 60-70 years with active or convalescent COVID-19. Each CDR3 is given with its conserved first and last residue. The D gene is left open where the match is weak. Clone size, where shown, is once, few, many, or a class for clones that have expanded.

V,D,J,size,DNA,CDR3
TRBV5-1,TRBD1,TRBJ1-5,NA,TGCGCCAGCGCTGCGGGGACAGGGGGCGGTCAGCCCCAGCATTTT,CASAAGTGGGQPQHF
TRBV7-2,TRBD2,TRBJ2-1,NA,TGTGCCAGCAGCTTATCAGCGGGGGGCTACAATGAGCAGTTCTTC,CASSLSAGGYNEQFF
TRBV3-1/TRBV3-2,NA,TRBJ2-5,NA,TGTGCCAGCAGTCTACTAGGAGGGGAGACCCAGTACTTC,CASSLLGGETQYF
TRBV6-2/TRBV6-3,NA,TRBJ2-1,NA,TGTGCCAGCAGTTACTCCGGGGTTGGACACAATGAGCAGTTCTTC,CASSYSGVGHNEQFF
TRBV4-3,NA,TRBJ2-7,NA,TGCGCCAGCAGCCAAGATTCCGGGCAGGGCCGAATGGGGCAGTACTTC,CASSQDSGQGRMGQYF
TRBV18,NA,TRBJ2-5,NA,TGTGCCAGCTCACGAGGAAAACAAGAGACCCAGTACTTC,CASSRGKQETQYF
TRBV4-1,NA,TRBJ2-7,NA,TGCGCCAGCAGCCAACTTACGTCGGACGAGCAGTACTTC,CASSQLTSDEQYF
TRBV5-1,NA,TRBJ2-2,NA,TGCGCCAGCAGCTTGGCAGCGGAGGGCGGGGAGCTGTTTTTT,CASSLAAEGGELFF
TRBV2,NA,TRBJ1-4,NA,TGTGCCAGCCTACGAGCAACTAATGAAAAACTGTTTTTT,CASLRATNEKLFF
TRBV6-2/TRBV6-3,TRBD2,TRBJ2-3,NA,TGTGCCAGCAGTAACGGACTAGCGGGGGTGCCTACAGATACGCAGTATTTT,CASSNGLAGVPTDTQYF
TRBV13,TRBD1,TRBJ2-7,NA,TGTGCCAGCAGCCCCCAGGGGGCGACTATATCCTACGAGCAGTACTTC,CASSPQGATISYEQYF
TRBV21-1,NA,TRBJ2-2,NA,TGTGCCAGCAGCCATAGAGCGGGGGAGCTGTTTTTT,CASSHRAGELFF
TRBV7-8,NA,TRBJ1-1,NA,TGTGCCAGCAGCTTGAGCACTGAAGCTTTCTTT,CASSLSTEAFF
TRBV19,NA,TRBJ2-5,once,TGTGCCATAGGGGGTAGCGGGCAAGAGACCCAGTACTTC,CAIGGSGQETQYF
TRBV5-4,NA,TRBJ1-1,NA,TGTGCCAGCATGGGGCCCCAAGAGAACACTGAAGCTTTCTTT,CASMGPQENTEAFF
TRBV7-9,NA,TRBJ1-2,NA,TGTGCCAGCAGCCCCGGTACAGGAGAGTTCTATGGCTACACCTTC,CASSPGTGEFYGYTF
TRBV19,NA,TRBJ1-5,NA,TGTGCCAGTCGTGGGGAGGCGACTCAGCCCCAGCATTTT,CASRGEATQPQHF
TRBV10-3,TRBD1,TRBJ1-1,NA,TGTGCCATCAGTACCCGACAGGGGGTGAACACTGAAGCTTTCTTT,CAISTRQGVNTEAFF
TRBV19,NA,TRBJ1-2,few,TGTGCCAGTAGTAGGCCCTCTGGGGGGTCTGGCTACACCTTC,CASSRPSGGSGYTF
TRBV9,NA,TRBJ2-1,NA,TGTGCCAGCAGTATTACTACCCTGCAGTACTTTAGCTCCTACAATGAGCAGTTCTTC,CASSITTLQYFSSYNEQFF
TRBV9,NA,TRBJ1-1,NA,TGTGCCAGCAGCGGGACCGGGAACGCTGAAGCTTTCTTT,CASSGTGNAEAFF
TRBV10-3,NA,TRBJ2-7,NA,TGTGCCATCAGTCCCTACACGGCCGGGGGCGAGCAGTACTTC,CAISPYTAGGEQYF
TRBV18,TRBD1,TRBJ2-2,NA,TGTGCCAGCTCACCATCACAGGGGGCCGGCACCGGGGAGCTGTTTTTT,CASSPSQGAGTGELFF
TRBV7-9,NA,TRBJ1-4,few,TGTGCCAGCAGCTTATCTACAGGGAGCGATGAAAAACTGTTTTTT,CASSLSTGSDEKLFF
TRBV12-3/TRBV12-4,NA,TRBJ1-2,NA,TGTGCCAGCAGTTTAGCAGGGGCGGATGGCTACACCTTC,CASSLAGADGYTF
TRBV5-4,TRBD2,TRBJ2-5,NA,TGTGCCAGCAGCTTAGAACTAGCGGGTTCTGAGACCCAGTACTTC,CASSLELAGSETQYF
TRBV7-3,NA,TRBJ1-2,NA,TGTGCCAGCAGCTTAACCCACCAGGTAGATGGCTACACCTTC,CASSLTHQVDGYTF
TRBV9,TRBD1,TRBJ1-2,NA,TGTGCCAGCAGCCCCACAGGACAGGGGGTCCTTTTTGGCTACACCTTC,CASSPTGQGVLFGYTF
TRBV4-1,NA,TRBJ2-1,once,TGCGCCAGCAGCCAATGGGGGGGCCCCTCCTACAATGAGCAGTTCTTC,CASSQWGGPSYNEQFF
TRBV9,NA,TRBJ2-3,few,TGTGCCAGCAGCGCGACTAGCACAGATACGCAGTATTTT,CASSATSTDTQYF
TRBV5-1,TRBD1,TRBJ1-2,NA,TGCGCCAGCAGCCTGGGGACAGGGGGCCGAGGTGGCTACACCTTC,CASSLGTGGRGGYTF
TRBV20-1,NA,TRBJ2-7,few,TGCAGTGCCACCCGCAGGGAAGTGCAGTACTTC,CSATRREVQYF